Listed here are 22 T cell receptor beta chains from one sample, sequenced in a study of T cells in Graves' hyperthyroidism and ophthalmopathy. The TCR beta CDR3 regions underwent amplification using RNA transcripts as the source. The HTBI primer set was used in a first-round RT-PCR of the TCR CDR3. Via MiXCR, TCRdb re-called the multiplex PCR reads, giving one row per CDR3 protein. The sample yields roughly 580,000 distinct CDR3 sequences, approximately 14% seen once. Sample: blood. Receptors were obtained from a woman aged 25 to 39 with Graves' hyperthyroidism that later progressed to Graves' ophthalmopathy.

The rearrangement joins TRBV24-1 to TRBJ2-2, with D unclear. The CDR3 spans 15 residues. CDR1 and CDR2 (germline): KGHDR, SFDVKD. Between the trimmed V and J ends, which lost 6 bases and 5 bases, there was a span of 15 bases. The CDR3 here is CATSPPLIGTGELFF. CDR3 bases: TGTGCCACCAGTCCCCCCTTGATCGGTACCGGGGAGCTGTTTTTT.

In its sample, this clonotype was seen many times. V usage is TRBV7-9 and J usage is TRBJ2-7; no definite D call. Germline CDR1 SEHNR, CDR2 FQNEAQ (reference sequence). V gave up 5 bases and J gave up 6 bases, with 8 bases separating them. CDR3 length: 11 residues. DNA for the CDR3: TGTGCCAGCAGCCCTGAGTCCGAGCAGTACTTC. It is translated as CASSPESEQYF. The whole variable domain, remainder taken from reference TRBV7-9 and TRBJ2-7, is DTGVSQNPRHKITKRGQNVTFRCDPISEHNRLYWYRQTLGQGPEFLTYFQNEAQLEKSRLLSDRFSAERPKGSFSTLEIQRTEQGDSAMYLCASSPESEQYFGPGTRLTVT.

This clonotype was observed a handful of times. The chain combines TRBV6-1 with TRBJ1-3, with 7 bases matching TRBD1. Germline V gene data show CDR1 as MNHNS and CDR2 as SASEGT. Germline trimming cut 7 bases from V and 0 bases from J; bases unmatched to any gene: 9. The CDR3 has 16 residues. In DNA, the CDR3 is TGTGCCAGCACAGGGGTAGGGGGCCTCTCTGGAAACACCATATATTTT. It translates to CASTGVGGLSGNTIYF.

This clonotype was detected a few times. The chain joins TRBV5-4 to TRBJ2-7; TRBD2 matches at 8 bases. In germline, CDR1 is SGHNT, CDR2 YYREEE (reference sequence). The J segment lost 5 bases and the V segment lost 2 bases, leaving 9 bases of the junction unmatched. There are 15 residues in the CDR3. The chain's CDR3 is CASSLESGRVDEQYF. The CDR3 nucleotides are TGTGCCAGCAGCTTAGAGAGCGGGAGAGTAGACGAGCAGTACTTC.

At least ten counts were recorded for this clonotype. V usage is TRBV19 and J usage is TRBJ1-2; TRBD1 is a possible D gene (6 bases). V gave up 7 bases and J gave up 3 bases, with 9 bases separating them. The germline V gene has CDR1 LNHDA and CDR2 SQIVND (reference sequence). This CDR3 has 12 residues. The CDR3: CASTGADYGYTF. As DNA, the CDR3 is TGTGCCAGTACGGGGGCTGACTATGGCTACACCTTC.

In its sample, this clonotype was seen a few times. The chain combines TRBV29-1 with TRBJ2-1; tentative D call: TRBD2 (5 bases). The V and J ends lost 1 base and 5 bases respectively, with 9 bases between them. CDR1 is SQVTM and CDR2 is ANQGSEA in the germline V gene. There are 13 residues in the CDR3. The CDR3 DNA reads TGCAGCGTTGAAGGGGAGAACCACAATGAGCAGTTCTTC. This sequence encodes CSVEGENHNEQFF.

This clonotype has a count of ten or more. The genes are TRBV6-1 and TRBJ1-1, with a tentative D call TRBD1 (5 bases). Germline CDR1 and CDR2: MNHNS and SASEGT. V was trimmed by 5 bases and J by 4 bases, leaving 11 bases between them. CDR3 length equals 13 residues. DNA of the CDR3: TGTGCCAGCAGTTATGTGGGGGGCACTGAAGCTTTCTTT. This encodes CASSYVGGTEAFF.

There are many counts of this clonotype. The chain recombines TRBV5-5 with TRBJ1-1; D is ambiguous. The CDR3 totals 13 residues. V shed 4 bases and J shed 7 bases, with 14 bases lying between them. Germline V gene sequence: CDR1 SGHKS, CDR2 YYEKEE (reference sequence). CDR3 loop: CASSLRTALEAFF. CDR3 bases: TGTGCCAGCAGCCTCCGGACTGCCCTTGAAGCTTTCTTT.

This clonotype was observed a handful of times. J is TRBJ1-6 and V is TRBV18, with 8 bases that match TRBD1. With 5 bases clipped from V and 7 bases from J, the junction kept 7 bases outside the gene matches. Germline V lookup: CDR1 KGHSH, CDR2 LQKENI. The CDR3 totals 15 residues. The CDR3 loop is CASSTMTGENSPLHF. CDR3 DNA sequence: TGTGCCAGCTCAACTATGACAGGGGAGAATTCACCCCTCCACTTT.

The table lists this clonotype with many counts. A read error may produce the germline difference seen at one junction end. This chain connects TRBV11-3 to TRBJ2-5; 8 bases map to TRBD1. In germline, CDR1 is SGHNT, CDR2 YENEEA. CDR3 size: 14 residues. CDR3 DNA sequence: TGTGCCAGCAGGTTAGACAGGGGACAAGAGACCCAGTACTTC. Residues: CASRLDRGQETQYF.

This clonotype was counted ten times or more. As DNA, the CDR3 is TGTGCCGCGGGCAGCCTCTACAATGAGCAGTTCTTC. Protein sequence: CAAGSLYNEQFF. The chain employs TRBV6-1 and TRBJ2-1, with D maybe TRBD2 (5 bases). Germline V gives CDR1 MNHNS, CDR2 SASEGT. Trimming took 11 bases from V and 3 from J, leaving 11 bases between them. The CDR3 is 12 amino acids.

With regard to this clonotype: A read error may be the cause here, since a much bigger clone is one base away. V is TRBV4-2 and J is TRBJ2-5, with D perhaps matching TRBD2 (6 bases). The CDR3 contains 14 residues. Trimming removed 3 bases at V and 1 base at J, with 9 bases between. Germline V CDR1 and CDR2: LGHNA, YNFKEQ. DNA for the CDR3: TGTGCCAGCAGCCATGGTAGCGGCCAAGAGACCCAGTACTTC. It translates to CASSHGSGQETQYF.

This clonotype was found many times. The rearrangement links TRBV28 to TRBJ2-7; TRBD1 agrees at 7 bases. The germline CDR1 and CDR2 sequences are MDHEN and SYDVKM. This CDR3 is 13 amino acids long. V dropped 4 bases and J dropped 4; count of bases not matched to a gene: 4. This CDR3 is CASSSTGTYEQYF. The DNA of the CDR3 is TGTGCCAGCAGTTCGACAGGGACGTACGAGCAGTACTTC.

J is TRBJ2-7 and V is TRBV7-3, with 10 bases lining up with TRBD2. This CDR3 contains 15 residues. Germline V gene data show CDR1 as SGHTA and CDR2 as FQGTGA. Losses at the gene ends were 5 bases for V and 7 bases for J; bases not matched to a gene: 11. CDR3 loop: CASSDTSGATGEQYF. CDR3 DNA sequence: TGTGCCAGCAGCGACACTAGCGGGGCTACGGGGGAGCAGTACTTC.

CDR3 in DNA: TGTGCCAGCAGCGTAGGGACTAGCGGGAACTCCTACAATGAGCAGTTCTTC. This codes for CASSVGTSGNSYNEQFF. The V and J genes are TRBV9 and TRBJ2-1; 12 nucleotides agree with TRBD2. V trimming: 0 bases; J trimming: 0 bases; junction bases outside the gene matches: 1. Germline V lookup: CDR1 SGDLS, CDR2 YYNGEE. The CDR3 consists of 17 residues.

This clonotype was seen many times. This sequence joins TRBV3-1 and TRBJ2-1, with D possibly TRBD1 on 6 matching bases. The germline V and J ends were trimmed by 4 bases and 8 bases, with 9 bases remaining between them. Germline-derived CDR1 and CDR2 are LGHDT and YNNKEL (reference sequence). The CDR3 runs 12 residues. The CDR3, as DNA: TGTGCCAGCAGCCCCTACAGGGATGAGCAGTTCTTC. As protein: CASSPYRDEQFF.

On this clonotype: This is likely a read error, given that the CDR3 carries no conserved phenylalanine or tryptophan at its end. V usage is TRBV28 and J usage is TRBJ1-5, with 8 bases aligning to TRBD1. Per germline, CDR1 MDHEN and CDR2 SYDVKM. The CDR3 is 18 amino acids. V was pared by 2 bases and J by 4 bases, with 13 bases of the junction left unmatched. DNA of the CDR3: TGTGCCAGCAGTTTAGGGAATCTACAGGGGGAACCAAATCAGCCCCAGCATCTT. It encodes CASSLGNLQGEPNQPQHL.

This clonotype has just a few counts. The CDR3 loop is CASSQVAAGELFF. The DNA for the CDR3 is TGCGCCAGCAGCCAAGTGGCGGCCGGGGAGCTGTTTTTT. The rearrangement links TRBV4-1 to TRBJ2-2; no definite D call. Trimming took off 1 base at V and 6 bases at J, with 6 bases between the two ends. Germline CDR1 reads MGHRA; CDR2 reads YSYEKL. The CDR3 runs to 13 residues.

This clonotype was seen at least ten times. This chain joins TRBV15 and TRBJ2-1; possibly TRBD1 or TRBD2 for D (6 bases each). Trimming removed 9 bases at V and 1 base at J, with 16 bases between. CDR1 is LNHNV, CDR2 YYDKDF, per germline (reference sequence). This CDR3 comprises 15 residues. CDR3 in amino acids: CATRGGRHSYNEQFF. The CDR3 DNA reads as TGTGCCACACGAGGGGGGAGGCATTCCTACAATGAGCAGTTCTTC.

The genes are TRBV24-1 and TRBJ2-5; 7 bases map to TRBD1. V shed 6 bases, J shed 4 bases, and the junction held 10 bases outside the gene matches. This CDR3 is built from 15 residues. CDR1 KGHDR and CDR2 SFDVKD come from the germline V gene. CDR3 DNA sequence: TGTGCCACCAGTAACCCCGGGACAGACCTAGAGACCCAGTACTTC. Translating gives CATSNPGTDLETQYF.

There are many counts of this clonotype. The rearrangement links TRBV7-3 to TRBJ2-3; a weak D match, TRBD1 (5 bases). The germline V gene encodes CDR1 SGHTA and CDR2 FQGTGA. The V gene lost 5 bases and the J gene lost 0 bases, with 15 bases spanning the gap. This CDR3 is built from 16 residues. The CDR3 loop is CASSQGWAVSTDTQYF. The CDR3 DNA sequence: TGTGCCAGCAGCCAGGGCTGGGCGGTGAGCACAGATACGCAGTATTTT.

CDR3 sequence (DNA): TGTGCCACCAGCAGAGGGATCTCTGGGGCCAACGTCCTGACTTTC. Translating it yields CATSRGISGANVLTF. The chain couples TRBV15 to TRBJ2-6; unclear D gene. V lost 1 base, J lost 0 bases, and 4 bases lay in between. The CDR3 has 15 amino acids. In germline, CDR1 is LNHNV, CDR2 YYDKDF (reference sequence).